This TCR beta chain emerged from a study of beta chain features in type 1 diabetes. Study conclusions and caveats: The VDJ junctions of type 1 diabetes patients carried fewer insertions and more deletions.

Every bit of the isolated RNA underwent reverse transcription, so sequencing read expressed TCRB transcripts. The data were produced by immunoSEQ multiplex PCR, yet TCRdb's version contains in-frame clones alone and is incomplete. The sample has about 220,000 clones; around 9.9% are singletons. In its sample, this clone was seen once. Its target is not known. Germline CDR1 is SGHDN and CDR2 is FVKESK. J gave up 4 bases and V 1 base, and 10 bases lay outside the gene matches. The CDR3 totals 18 residues. The TCR originated in a man between 18 and 35 years old in good health. The chain employs TRBV14 and TRBJ2-3, with 11 nucleotides matching TRBD2. What was sequenced was central memory CD4+ T cells from blood. CDR3 nucleotides: TGTGCCAGCAGCCAAGCTGTGAAACTAGCGGGAGTGGCAGATACGCAGTATTTT. It specifies CASSQAVKLAGVADTQYF.